Sequencing of this T cell receptor (beta chain) was carried out in a study of identical twins. General study results and limits: Beta clonotypes that were abundant in cord blood contained fewer insertions, a pattern absent from memory repertoires.

At least ten counts were recorded for this clonotype. Its specificity is unknown. Trimming took 1 base from V and 2 from J, leaving 10 bases between them. Germline V lookup: CDR1 SGHRS, CDR2 YFSETQ. CDR3 size: 15 residues. TCRdb re-derived calls from the 5' RACE reads in MiXCR, one entry per CDR3 protein. The top ten clones hold 2.1% of a sample with fewer than 350,000 distinct CDR3 sequences, about 8.3% of them seen once. The sample was also reused in another study, on yellow fever vaccine responses in identical twins.

This clonotype originated in a young woman in good health. Material for sequencing was memory (CD45RO+) T cells sorted from blood. This rearrangement joins TRBV5-1 to TRBJ2-1; D remains unclear. The CDR3 nucleotides read TGCGCCAGCAGCTTGAACACAGCCCCCTACAATGAGCAGTTCTTC. As protein: CASSLNTAPYNEQFF.